This TCR beta chain was profiled in a study of blood T cell repertoires in COVID-19. Study details: Acute and convalescent COVID-19 samples came from the United States, Italy and Spain. T cells, B-cell-depleted T cells, or PBMCs provided the cDNA or gDNA that served as material.

This clone was recorded only once. In the original workflow: Reference gene primer amplification in the assay estimated nucleated cell counts. Clones were read by immunoSEQ multiplex PCR, and TCRdb kept only the in-frame ones, dropping some. The V and J calls and clone size were taken over from that table, and D and trimming were inferred from the DNA. The data hold about 250,000 clones, with around 82% observed a single time. The CDR3 loop spans 18 amino acids. V lost 4 bases, J lost 1 base, and 12 bases stayed unmatched. Germline loops: CDR1 SGHRS, CDR2 YFSETQ. Sequencing was done on a sample of peripheral blood. The clonotype originates from a man older than 75 with acute or convalescent COVID-19. This chain connects TRBV5-1 to TRBJ2-7, with TRBD1 matching 12 bases. CDR3 residues: CASSPGTGGGKDSYEQYF. In nucleotides, the CDR3 is TGCGCCAGCAGCCCCGGGACAGGGGGCGGTAAAGATTCCTACGAGCAGTACTTC. Together with reference TRBV5-1 and TRBJ2-7, the CDR3 gives the full variable domain: KAGVTQTPRYLIKTRGQQVTLSCSPISGHRSVSWYQQTPGQGLQFLFEYFSETQRNKGNFPGRFSGRQFSNSRSEMNVSTLELGDSALYLCASSPGTGGGKDSYEQYFGPGTRLTVT.